This T cell receptor beta chain was identified during a study of blood T cells in healthy people across ages. The wider study: Capturing about one barcoded beta molecule per two T cells was achieved by template switching. Study results and limitations: With naive T cell percentage, TCR beta diversity showed a strong correlation. No one knew whether donors had CMV, which possibly confounded expanded clonotype changes.

With regard to this clonotype: The target antigen is unknown. A much larger clone differs by one base, so this may be a read error.

CDR1 SGHTA and CDR2 FQGTGA come from the germline V gene. This CDR3 contains 17 residues. Trimming stripped 5 bases from V and 5 bases from J, with 22 bases between. It was with a sample-barcoded 5' primer and a J-beta primer mix that a second PCR of about 6 to 12 cycles was run. MiXCR, run by TCRdb on the 5' RACE reads, gives a single entry per CDR3 protein. The profile shows about 1,500,000 distinct CDR3 sequences, approximately 30% of them singletons. Extracted total RNA amounted to at least 5.5 micrograms for each sample. The material sequenced was blood. The chain links TRBV7-3 to TRBJ2-1; tentative D call: TRBD2 (5 bases). The TCR was taken from a woman between 25 and 40 years old in good health. The CDR3 reads CASSANRGLVADNEQFF. The CDR3 region has the DNA TGTGCCAGCAGCGCAAATCGGGGATTGGTTGCGGACAATGAGCAGTTCTTC.